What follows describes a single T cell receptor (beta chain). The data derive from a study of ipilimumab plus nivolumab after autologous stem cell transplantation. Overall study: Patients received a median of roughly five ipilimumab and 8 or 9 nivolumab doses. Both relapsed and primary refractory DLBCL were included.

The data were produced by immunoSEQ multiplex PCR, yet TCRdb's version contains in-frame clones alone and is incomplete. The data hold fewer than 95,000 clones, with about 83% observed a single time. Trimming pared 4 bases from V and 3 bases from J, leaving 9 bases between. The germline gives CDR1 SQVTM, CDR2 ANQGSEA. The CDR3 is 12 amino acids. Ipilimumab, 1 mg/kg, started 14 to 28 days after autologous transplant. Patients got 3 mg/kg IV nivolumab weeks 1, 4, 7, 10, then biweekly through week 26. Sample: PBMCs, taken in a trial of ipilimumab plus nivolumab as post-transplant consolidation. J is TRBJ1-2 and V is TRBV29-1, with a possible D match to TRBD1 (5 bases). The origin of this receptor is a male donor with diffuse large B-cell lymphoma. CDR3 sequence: CSVVQGDYGYTF. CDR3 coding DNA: TGCAGCGTTGTGCAGGGAGACTATGGCTACACCTTC.